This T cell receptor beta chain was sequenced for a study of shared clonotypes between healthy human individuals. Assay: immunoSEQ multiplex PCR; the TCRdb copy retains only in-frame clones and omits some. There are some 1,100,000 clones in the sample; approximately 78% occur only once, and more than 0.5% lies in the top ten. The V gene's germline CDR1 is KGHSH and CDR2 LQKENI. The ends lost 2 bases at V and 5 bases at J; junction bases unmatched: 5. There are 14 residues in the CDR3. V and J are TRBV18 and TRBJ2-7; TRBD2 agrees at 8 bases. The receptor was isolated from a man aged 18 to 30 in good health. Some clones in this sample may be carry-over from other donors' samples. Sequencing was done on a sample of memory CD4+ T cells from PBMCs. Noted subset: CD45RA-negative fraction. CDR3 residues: CASSPTGGGNEQYF. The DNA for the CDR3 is TGTGCCAGCTCACCAACCGGGGGGGGCAACGAGCAGTACTTC.